Presented here are 10 T cell receptor beta chains from one specimen sequenced in a study of identical twins. TCRdb called the 5' RACE reads again in MiXCR, with one record for every CDR3 protein. The table has around 490,000 distinct CDR3 sequences, roughly an eighth seen once; the top ten hold approximately 0.98%. These data also featured in a second study, about yellow fever vaccine responses in identical twins.

Sequencing was carried out using CD4+ T cells sorted from blood. The receptors come from a woman between 18 and 30 years old in good health.

The chain combines TRBV14 with TRBJ2-1; no clear D. This CDR3 spans 18 amino acids. Germline-derived CDR1 and CDR2 are SGHDN and FVKESK. V was pared by 0 bases and J by 2 bases, with 17 bases between. The CDR3 region is CASSQDTPSHFTYNEQFF. The CDR3 DNA reads as TGTGCCAGCAGCCAAGATACCCCCAGCCACTTCACCTACAATGAGCAGTTCTTC.

The chain carries TRBV30 and TRBJ2-3, with D perhaps TRBD2 (6 bases). Trimming pared 4 bases from V and 2 bases from J, leaving 19 bases between. The CDR3 consists of 16 residues. From germline, CDR1 is GTSNPN and CDR2 SVGIG (reference sequence). This CDR3 is CAWTTRLAINTDTQYF. The DNA of the CDR3 is TGTGCCTGGACAACAAGGCTAGCGATTAACACAGATACGCAGTATTTT.

The chain employs TRBV20-1 and TRBJ1-1, with 8 bases that match TRBD1. Germline CDR1 is DFQATT and CDR2 is SNEGSKA (reference sequence). V gave up 4 bases and J gave up 6 bases; unmatched junction bases: 7. This CDR3 region has 13 residues. The CDR3 spells CSATDRVLSEAFF. The CDR3 region has the DNA TGCAGTGCTACGGACAGGGTCCTCTCTGAAGCTTTCTTT.

This clonotype has just a few counts. The chain couples TRBV18 to TRBJ2-7; 8 nucleotides agree with TRBD1. CDR1 and CDR2 from the germline V gene are KGHSH and LQKENI. V lost 3 bases to trimming and J lost 6 bases; unmatched junction nucleotides: 7. The CDR3 extends over 14 amino acids. CDR3 bases: TGTGCCAGCTCACCTCCCGGGACAGGCGGCGAGCAGTACTTC. Its translation: CASSPPGTGGEQYF.

The chain employs TRBV5-1 and TRBJ2-1; 9 nucleotides align to TRBD2. The V gene end was trimmed by 0 bases and the J gene end by 7 bases; junction bases not matched to a gene: 8. The CDR3 extends over 16 amino acids. Germline V CDR1 and CDR2: SGHRS, YFSETQ. The CDR3 loop reads CASSLDDSGGGNEQFF. As DNA, the CDR3 is TGCGCCAGCAGCTTGGACGATAGCGGGGGAGGTAATGAGCAGTTCTTC.

This clonotype occurred many times. This chain uses TRBV29-1 with TRBJ1-4; D not certain. Trimming pared 7 bases from V and 4 bases from J, leaving 7 bases between. Germline V gives CDR1 SQVTM, CDR2 ANQGSEA. The CDR3 length is 11 residues. The CDR3 protein is CSGKYNEKLFF. CDR3 nucleotide sequence: TGCAGCGGGAAGTATAATGAAAAACTGTTTTTT.

The rearrangement joins TRBV11-2 to TRBJ2-5, with TRBD1 matching 9 bases. In germline, CDR1 is SGHAT, CDR2 FQNNGV. The CDR3 is 14 amino acids. V shed 1 base and J 10 bases; nucleotides not matched to a gene: 7. CDR3 DNA: TGTGCCAGCAGCTTAGTAGGGGACAGGGTGATCCAGTACTTC. As protein: CASSLVGDRVIQYF.

The J gene is TRBJ1-1, the V gene TRBV18, with TRBD1 identical over 7 bases. The germline CDR1 and CDR2 sequences are KGHSH and LQKENI. V was clipped by 3 bases and J by 0 bases; unmatched bases: 4. The CDR3 runs to 15 residues. The CDR3 sequence is CASSPGQTMNTEAFF. The CDR3 bases are TGTGCCAGCTCACCGGGACAGACTATGAACACTGAAGCTTTCTTT. Filled out from reference TRBV18 and TRBJ1-1, the complete variable domain reads NAGVMQNPRHLVRRRGQEARLRCSPMKGHSHVYWYRQLPEEGLKFMVYLQKENIIDESGMPKERFSAEFPKEGPSILRIQQVVRGDSAAYFCASSPGQTMNTEAFFGQGTRLTVV.

This clonotype was seen repeatedly, ten times or more. The CDR3 DNA reads TGTGCCAGCAGCCGTGTCCACGGCTACGAGCAGTACTTC. This translates into CASSRVHGYEQYF. J is TRBJ2-7 and V is TRBV3-1; D remains ambiguous. CDR1 is LGHDT and CDR2 is YNNKEL in the germline V gene (reference sequence). Deletions cut 4 bases from V and 3 bases from J, with 10 bases between. The CDR3 contains 13 residues.

This clonotype has a count of ten or more. The rearrangement uses TRBV5-1 and TRBJ1-4, with 7 bases that match TRBD1. The V and J ends lost 1 base and 7 bases, in that order; junction bases with no gene match: 1. Looked up from germline, CDR1 is SGHRS and CDR2 is YFSETQ. The CDR3 is 13 amino acids. CDR3 residues: CASSLSGGEKLFF. DNA for the CDR3: TGCGCCAGCAGCTTGTCAGGGGGTGAAAAACTGTTTTTT.